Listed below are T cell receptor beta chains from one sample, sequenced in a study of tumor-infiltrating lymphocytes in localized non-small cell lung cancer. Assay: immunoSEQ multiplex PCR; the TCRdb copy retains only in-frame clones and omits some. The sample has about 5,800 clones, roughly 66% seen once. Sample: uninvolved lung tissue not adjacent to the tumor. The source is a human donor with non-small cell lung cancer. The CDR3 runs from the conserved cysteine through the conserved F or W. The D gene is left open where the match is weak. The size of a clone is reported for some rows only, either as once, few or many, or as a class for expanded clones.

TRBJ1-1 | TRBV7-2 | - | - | TGTGCCAGCAGCTTACTGGGGAACACTGAAGCTTTCTTT | CASSLLGNTEAFF
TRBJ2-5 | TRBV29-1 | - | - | TGCAGCGTTGAGGCGAGACGAAAGACCCAGTACTTC | CSVEARRKTQYF
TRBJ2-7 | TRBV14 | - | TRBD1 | TGTGCCAGCAGCATAGGACAGGGGTCCTACGAGCAGTACTTC | CASSIGQGSYEQYF
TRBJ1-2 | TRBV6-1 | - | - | TGTGCCAGCAGTGCCGGAGCTAACTATGGCTACACCTTC | CASSAGANYGYTF
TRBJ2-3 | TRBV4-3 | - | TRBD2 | TGCGCCAGCAGCCAAGATCTAGCGGGATATCAAGATACGCAGTATTTT | CASSQDLAGYQDTQYF
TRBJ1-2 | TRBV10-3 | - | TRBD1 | TGTGCCATCCCCCTCACAGGGGGCTATAACTATGGCTACACCTTC | CAIPLTGGYNYGYTF
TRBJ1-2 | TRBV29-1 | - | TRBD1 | TGCAGCGTTGACAGGGGGCTCCTCTATGGCTACACCTTC | CSVDRGLLYGYTF
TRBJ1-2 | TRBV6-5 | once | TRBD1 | TGTGCCAGCAGTGGGAACAGGGGAACCTATGGCTACACCTTC | CASSGNRGTYGYTF
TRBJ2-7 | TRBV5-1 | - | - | TGCGCCAGCAGCTTGACAGGGCACGAGCAGTACTTC | CASSLTGHEQYF
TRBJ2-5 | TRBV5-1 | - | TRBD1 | TGCGCCAGCAGCTTGGGAACAGGGGACGTGAGGACCCAGTACTTC | CASSLGTGDVRTQYF
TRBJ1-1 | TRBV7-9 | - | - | TGTGCCAGCAGCTTAACAGGGCTTATGAACACTGAAGCTTTCTTT | CASSLTGLMNTEAFF
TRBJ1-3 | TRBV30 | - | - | TGTGCCTGGCGACCCCCTGGAAACACCATATATTTT | CAWRPPGNTIYF
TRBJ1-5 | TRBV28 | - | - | TGTGCCAGCAGACCCCCCGGGTATCAGCCCCAGCATTTT | CASRPPGYQPQHF
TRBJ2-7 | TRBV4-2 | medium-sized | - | TGTGCCAGCAGCCAAGAGACAGGTTCGAACGAGCAGTACTTC | CASSQETGSNEQYF
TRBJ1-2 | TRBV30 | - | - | TGTGCCTGGTCGTTGAGGGTTGGCTACACCTTC | CAWSLRVGYTF
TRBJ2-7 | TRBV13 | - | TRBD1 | TGTGCCAGCAGCGTAGGACAGGGTACCTACGAGCAGTACTTC | CASSVGQGTYEQYF
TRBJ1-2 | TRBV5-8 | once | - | TGTGCCAGCACCCTCCTCAATAACTATGGCTACACCTTC | CASTLLNNYGYTF
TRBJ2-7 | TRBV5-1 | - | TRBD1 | TGCGCCAGCAGCTCCCAGCTCGGCGAACAGGGGGGCGAGCAGTACTTC | CASSSQLGEQGGEQYF
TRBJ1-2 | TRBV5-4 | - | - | TGTGCCAGCAGCATACTGGACAGAAGATATGGCTACACCTTC | CASSILDRRYGYTF
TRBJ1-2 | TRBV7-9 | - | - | TGTGCCAGCAGCTGGGGTAGGGACGCCTACTATGGCTACACCTTC | CASSWGRDAYYGYTF
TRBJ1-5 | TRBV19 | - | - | TGTGCCAGTAAGAGCGGGACGGCCAGCAATCAGCCCCAGCATTTT | CASKSGTASNQPQHF
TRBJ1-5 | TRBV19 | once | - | TGTGCCAGTAATCGAGGGTATGGCCAGCCCCAGCATTTT | CASNRGYGQPQHF
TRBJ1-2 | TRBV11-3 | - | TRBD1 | TGTGCCAGCAGCTTCGACAGGGACTACTATGGCTACACCTTC | CASSFDRDYYGYTF
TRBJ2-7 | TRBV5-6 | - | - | TGTGCCAGCAGCTTGGACAGGGCCTACGAGCAGTACTTC | CASSLDRAYEQYF
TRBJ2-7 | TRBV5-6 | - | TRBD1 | TGTGCCAGCAGCCTGACAGGGGGCGAGCAGTACTTC | CASSLTGGEQYF
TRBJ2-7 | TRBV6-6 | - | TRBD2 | TGTGCCAGCAGCCTACTAGCGGGAGATGGGTACGAGCAGTACTTC | CASSLLAGDGYEQYF
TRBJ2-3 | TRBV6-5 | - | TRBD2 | TGTGCCAGCAGTTACTCGAGGGGCGGGAGGGGGGATACGCAGTATTTT | CASSYSRGGRGDTQYF
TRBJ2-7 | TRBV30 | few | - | TGTGCCTGGAGTGTAGGCACAGACTCGTCCTACGAGCAGTACTTC | CAWSVGTDSSYEQYF
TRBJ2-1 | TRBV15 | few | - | TGTGCCACCAGCAGAGCGGCCAACAATGAGCAGTTCTTC | CATSRAANNEQFF
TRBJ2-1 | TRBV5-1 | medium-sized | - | TGCGCCAGCAGTCTAACCCTAGCTGGAAAGAGCAATGAGCAGTTCTTC | CASSLTLAGKSNEQFF
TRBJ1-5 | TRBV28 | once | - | TGTGCCAGCAGAACACTCAATCAGCCCCAGCATTTT | CASRTLNQPQHF
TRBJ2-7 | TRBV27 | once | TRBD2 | TGTGCCAGCGGATGGACTAGCGGGAACTACGAGCAGTACTTC | CASGWTSGNYEQYF
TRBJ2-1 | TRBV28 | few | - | TGTGCCTCTAGACTCATCAGGTCCAATGAGCAGTTCTTC | CASRLIRSNEQFF
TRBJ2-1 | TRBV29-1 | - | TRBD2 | TGCAGCGTTGATAATCGAGGTTGGGGGGACTGGCGGGGGAACAATGAGCAGTTCTTC | CSVDNRGWGDWRGNNEQFF
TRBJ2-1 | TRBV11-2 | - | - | TGTGCCAGCAGCTTAGGCCGGTCGGGTGAGCAGTTCTTC | CASSLGRSGEQFF
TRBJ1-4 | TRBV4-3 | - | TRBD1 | TGCGCCAGCAGCCAGATGGACAGGGGGGATGAAAAACTGTTTTTT | CASSQMDRGDEKLFF
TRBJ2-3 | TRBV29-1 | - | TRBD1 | TGCAGCGCGGGGATCCGAAACAGGGGGAATAGGGGGGAGCAGTATTTT | CSAGIRNRGNRGEQYF
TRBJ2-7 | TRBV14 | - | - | TGTGCCAGCAGCCGCCGGGACCGACACTACGAGCAGTACTTC | CASSRRDRHYEQYF
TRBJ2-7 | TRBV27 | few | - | TGTGCCAGCAGTTTATCTAACAGGGTAAACGAGCAGTACTTC | CASSLSNRVNEQYF
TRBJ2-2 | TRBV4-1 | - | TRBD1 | TGCGCCAGCAGCCTTCGGACAGGGGTCAACACCGGGGAGCTGTTTTTT | CASSLRTGVNTGELFF
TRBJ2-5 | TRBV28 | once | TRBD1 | TGTGCCAGCAGGGCGGGACAGGGGGCAGGGGAGACCCAGTACTTC | CASRAGQGAGETQYF
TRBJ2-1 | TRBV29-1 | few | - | TGCAGCGTTGATTCGGACTGGCAATGGAATGAGCAGTTCTTC | CSVDSDWQWNEQFF
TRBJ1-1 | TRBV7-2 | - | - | TGTGCCAGCAGCTTAGGGGGTAGCGCTGAAGCTTTCTTT | CASSLGGSAEAFF
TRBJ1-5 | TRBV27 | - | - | TGTGCCAGCAGTCCCCTGGACAGCCCCAATCAGCCCCAGCATTTT | CASSPLDSPNQPQHF
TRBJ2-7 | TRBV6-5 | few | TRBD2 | TGTGCCAGCAGTTACGCTAGCGGGAGCTCCTACGAGCAGTACTTC | CASSYASGSSYEQYF
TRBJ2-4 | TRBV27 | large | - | TGTGCCAGCGTAGAGAATGACAAAAACATTCAGTACTTC | CASVENDKNIQYF
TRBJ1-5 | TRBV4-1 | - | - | TGCGCCAGCAGCCAGGCTTCACAGGGAGCCCAGCCCCAGCATTTT | CASSQASQGAQPQHF
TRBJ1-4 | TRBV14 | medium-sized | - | TGTGCCAGCAGCCAAAGATCGGCTAATGAAAAACTGTTTTTT | CASSQRSANEKLFF
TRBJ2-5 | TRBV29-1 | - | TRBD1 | TGCAGCGTGCCGTCCGGGACAGGGCCTTGGGAGACCCAGTACTTC | CSVPSGTGPWETQYF
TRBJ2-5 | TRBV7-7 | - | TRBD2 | TGTGCTAGCAGCTTGGGACTAGCGGGAGAAGAGACCCAGTACTTC | CASSLGLAGEETQYF
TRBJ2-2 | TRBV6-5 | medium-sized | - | TGTGCCAGCAGTTACTACCTAGCGAGGAACACCGGGGAGCTGTTTTTT | CASSYYLARNTGELFF
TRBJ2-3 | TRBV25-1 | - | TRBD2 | TGTGCCAGCAGTGATAGCGGGAGGGCTCCGGGCACAGATACGCAGTATTTT | CASSDSGRAPGTDTQYF
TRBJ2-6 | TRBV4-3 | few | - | TGCGCCAGCAGCCAAGACCCTGCAGGGGCCAACGTCCTGACTTTC | CASSQDPAGANVLTF